The present T cell receptor (beta chain) was sequenced within a study of blood T cell repertoires in COVID-19. The CDR3 contains 16 residues. CDR1 is SGHRS and CDR2 is YFSETQ in the germline V gene. V trimming: 4 bases; J trimming: 1 base; junction bases outside the gene matches: 7. The protocol was immunoSEQ multiplex PCR, while the TCRdb copy is restricted to in-frame clones and leaves out a portion. The sample lists just under 80,000 clones, more than 80% seen once, with 10% to 15% in the top ten. This clone was picked up a small number of times. The sequence was obtained from a human donor in a cohort sampled during active COVID-19. Sample: peripheral blood. The chain couples TRBV5-1 to TRBJ2-5, with 10 bases aligning to TRBD1. DNA for the CDR3: TGCGCCAGCAGCATCGGACAGGGGGGCTCCCAAGAGACCCAGTACTTC. Translating it yields CASSIGQGGSQETQYF.